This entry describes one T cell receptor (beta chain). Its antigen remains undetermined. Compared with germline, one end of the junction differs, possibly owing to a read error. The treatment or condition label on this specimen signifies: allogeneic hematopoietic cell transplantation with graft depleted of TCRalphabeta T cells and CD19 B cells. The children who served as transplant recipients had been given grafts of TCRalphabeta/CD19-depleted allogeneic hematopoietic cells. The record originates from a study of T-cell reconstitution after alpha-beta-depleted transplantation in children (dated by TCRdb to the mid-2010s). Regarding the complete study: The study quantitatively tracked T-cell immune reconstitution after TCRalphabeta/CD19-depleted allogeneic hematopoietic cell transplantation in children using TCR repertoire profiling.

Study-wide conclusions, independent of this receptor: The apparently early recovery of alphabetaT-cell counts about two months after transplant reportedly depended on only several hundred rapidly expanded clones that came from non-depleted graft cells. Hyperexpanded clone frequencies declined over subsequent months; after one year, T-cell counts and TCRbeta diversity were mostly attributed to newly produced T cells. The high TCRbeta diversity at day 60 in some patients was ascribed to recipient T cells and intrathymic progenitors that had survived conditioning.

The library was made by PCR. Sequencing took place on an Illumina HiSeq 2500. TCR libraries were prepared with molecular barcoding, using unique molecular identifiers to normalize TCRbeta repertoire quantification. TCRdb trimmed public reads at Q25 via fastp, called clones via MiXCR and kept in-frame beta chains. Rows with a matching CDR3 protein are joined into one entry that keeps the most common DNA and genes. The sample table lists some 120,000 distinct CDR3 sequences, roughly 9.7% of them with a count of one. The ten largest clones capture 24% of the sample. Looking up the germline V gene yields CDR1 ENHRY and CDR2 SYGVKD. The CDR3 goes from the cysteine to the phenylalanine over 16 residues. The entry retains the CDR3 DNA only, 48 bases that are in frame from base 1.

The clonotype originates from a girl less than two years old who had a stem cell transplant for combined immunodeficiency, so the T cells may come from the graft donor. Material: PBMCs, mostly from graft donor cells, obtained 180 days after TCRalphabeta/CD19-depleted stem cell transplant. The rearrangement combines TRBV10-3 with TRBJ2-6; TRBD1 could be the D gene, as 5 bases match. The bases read TGTGCCATCGCTGGGTACAGCTTCTCTGGGGCCAACGGCCTGACTTTC. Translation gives CAIAGYSFSGANGLTF.